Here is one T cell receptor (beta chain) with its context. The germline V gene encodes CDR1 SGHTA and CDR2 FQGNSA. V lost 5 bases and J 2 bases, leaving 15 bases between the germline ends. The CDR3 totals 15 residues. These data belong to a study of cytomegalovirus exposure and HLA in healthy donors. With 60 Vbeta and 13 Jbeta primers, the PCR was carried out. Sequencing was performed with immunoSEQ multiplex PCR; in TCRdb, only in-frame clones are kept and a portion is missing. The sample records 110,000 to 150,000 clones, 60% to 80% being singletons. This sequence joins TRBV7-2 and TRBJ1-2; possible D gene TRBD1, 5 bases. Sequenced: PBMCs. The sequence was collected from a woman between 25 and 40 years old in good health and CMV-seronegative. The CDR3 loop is CASSPAPDRNYGYTF. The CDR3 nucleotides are TGTGCCAGCAGCCCGGCCCCCGACAGAAACTATGGCTACACCTTC.